The 10 T cell receptor beta chains in this list originate from one sample, sequenced in a study of T cell repertoires in cytomegalovirus infection (dated by TCRdb to between 2018 and 2020). TCRdb names Illumina HiSeq 1500 as the instrument used. The public sequencing data were trimmed at Q25 with fastp and processed into clonotypes with MiXCR by TCRdb, which kept only in-frame beta chains. A single entry per CDR3 protein holds the most common genes and DNA from its merged rows. The sample profile shows some 390,000 distinct CDR3 sequences; about a sixth of them were found once. 8.5% to 10% of the sample belongs to the ten largest clones. Sequenced input: PBMCs. The receptor set was obtained from a human donor in good health (CMV status not recorded). Some clones in this sample may be carry-over from other donors' samples.

CDR3 loop: CASSLEGQGSKQYF. The CDR3 DNA reads as TGTGCCAGCAGTTTGGAGGGACAGGGCTCCAAGCAGTACTTC. The chain combines TRBV27 with TRBJ2-7; 9 bases map to TRBD1. Trimming took 3 bases from V and 8 from J; bases not matched to a gene: 8. The CDR3 is 14 residues long. The germline CDR1 and CDR2 sequences are MNHEY and SMNVEV (reference sequence).

Ten or more counts support this clonotype. The DNA of the CDR3 is TGTGCCAGCAGTTACACGAAAGAGACCCAGTACTTC. Protein product: CASSYTKETQYF. V and J are TRBV6-2 or TRBV6-3 and TRBJ2-5, with D hard to call. The CDR3 is 12 residues long. Trimming pared 2 bases from V and 3 bases from J, leaving 4 bases between. The germline CDR1 and CDR2 sequences are MNHEY and SVGEGT.

The J gene is TRBJ1-5, the V gene TRBV20-1; a weak D match, TRBD1 (6 bases). The CDR3 consists of 14 residues. The germline V gene encodes CDR1 DFQATT and CDR2 SNEGSKA (reference sequence). V was trimmed by 1 base and J by 5 bases, leaving 12 bases between them. The CDR3 here is CSARGVAGDQPQHF. The CDR3 DNA reads TGCAGTGCTAGAGGAGTGGCAGGGGATCAGCCCCAGCATTTT.

This clonotype came up many times. The chain joins TRBV7-9 to TRBJ2-7; D is perhaps TRBD1 or TRBD2 (5 bases each). Germline V gene data show CDR1 as SEHNR and CDR2 as FQNEAQ (reference sequence). This CDR3 has 13 amino acids. With 6 bases removed from V and 7 bases from J, the gap between germline ends came to 16 bases. CDR3 DNA sequence: TGTGCCAGCAGACGTGGGACGTTTGAAGAGCAGTACTTC. It encodes CASRRGTFEEQYF.

The V gene is TRBV7-6, the J gene TRBJ2-5; D possibly corresponds to TRBD2 (7 bases). The CDR3 loop spans 17 amino acids. V dropped 1 base and J dropped 3 bases, with 18 bases sitting between them. Germline V gives CDR1 SGHVS, CDR2 FNYEAQ. The CDR3 DNA follows: TGTGCCAGCAGCTTAGAGGGGGGGCCAAGAGGTAAAGAGACCCAGTACTTC. Amino acids: CASSLEGGPRGKETQYF.

The CDR3 coding sequence is TGTGCCAGCAGCCTCCTCCTACAGGGGAACTATGGCTACACCTTC. As protein: CASSLLLQGNYGYTF. The chain is built from TRBV5-6 and TRBJ1-2; 7 bases are a match to TRBD1. This CDR3 has 15 amino acids. Trimming took 4 bases from V and 2 from J; bases not matched to a gene: 8. CDR1 is SGHDT, CDR2 YYEEEE, per germline.

In its sample, this clonotype was seen a few times. V and J are TRBV15 and TRBJ2-3, with D hard to call. Trimming removed 5 bases from V and 6 bases from J, with 21 bases in between. The germline gives CDR1 LNHNV, CDR2 YYDKDF (reference sequence). This CDR3 has 16 residues. The CDR3 DNA reads TGTGCCACCAGCGCACATGGTGGGGTGGTTGCGGATACGCAGTATTTT. This codes for CATSAHGGVVADTQYF. Drawing the rest from reference TRBV15 and TRBJ2-3, the complete variable domain is DAMVIQNPRYQVTQFGKPVTLSCSQTLNHNVMYWYQQKSSQAPKLLFHYYDKDFNNEADTPDNFQSRRPNTSFCFLDIRSPGLGDTAMYLCATSAHGGVVADTQYFGPGTRLTVL.

In its sample, this clonotype was seen many times. Sequence at one end of the junction differs from germline and may be a read error. The chain has TRBV7-2 and TRBJ2-7; tentative D call: TRBD1 (5 bases). Germline V gives CDR1 SGHTA, CDR2 FQGNSA. This CDR3 has 15 residues. The CDR3 loop is CASTSSRARSDEQYF. The CDR3 DNA reads as TGTGCCAGCACCTCCAGCAGGGCCCGCTCCGACGAGCAGTACTTC.

The chain is built from TRBV11-3 and TRBJ1-1; D gene uncertain. The V end lost 0 bases, the J end lost 10 bases, and 12 bases lay between the germline ends. Germline lookup yields CDR1 SGHNT and CDR2 YENEEA. CDR3 length equals 13 residues. The CDR3 here is CASSLDLGRGAFF. The CDR3 DNA is TGTGCCAGCAGCTTAGATCTTGGACGGGGAGCTTTCTTT.

This clonotype came up a few times. This chain connects TRBV4-3 to TRBJ2-6, with a tentative D call TRBD2 (6 bases). Germline assignment: CDR1 LGHNA and CDR2 YSLEER. V lost 5 bases and J lost 0, with 20 bases in between. The CDR3 loop spans 19 amino acids. The CDR3 DNA is TGCGCCAGCAGCAGAAATAGTGGAGGGGTCCTCTCTGGGGCCAACGTCCTGACTTTC. This gives the protein CASSRNSGGVLSGANVLTF.